The subject of this entry is one TCR beta chain. Its target is unknown. These data originate in a study of cytomegalovirus exposure and HLA in healthy donors. Study-wide results and caveats: Rarity held for most TCR sequences, but there were some public TCRs that occurred in many donors. A link between a missense DCLRE1C variant and TCR beta V- and J-gene trimming emerged from a later analysis. Among donors in an Asian-associated ancestry cluster, a later analysis reportedly found fewer N-insertions than the roughly 680-donor mean. Later analysis revealed greater clonal expansion in HLA-associated TCR beta chains than in equally common others.

PCR used 60 Vbeta primers and 13 Jbeta primers. Sequencing used immunoSEQ multiplex PCR; TCRdb keeps in-frame clones, though not all of them. The sample gives approximately 130,000 clones, over 70% of which show up once; 1.1% to 1.5% is in the top ten. The V gene lost 5 bases and the J gene lost 1 base, with 11 bases spanning the gap. The CDR3 has 14 residues. Germline CDR1 is SGHTA and CDR2 is FQGNSA. V and J are TRBV7-2 and TRBJ2-5; D may be TRBD1 (6 bases). The specimen was PBMCs. The TCR comes from a woman in her thirties or forties in good health and CMV-seronegative. The CDR3 spells CASSTDRFQETQYF. The CDR3 region has the DNA TGTGCCAGCAGCACCGACAGGTTCCAAGAGACCCAGTACTTC.